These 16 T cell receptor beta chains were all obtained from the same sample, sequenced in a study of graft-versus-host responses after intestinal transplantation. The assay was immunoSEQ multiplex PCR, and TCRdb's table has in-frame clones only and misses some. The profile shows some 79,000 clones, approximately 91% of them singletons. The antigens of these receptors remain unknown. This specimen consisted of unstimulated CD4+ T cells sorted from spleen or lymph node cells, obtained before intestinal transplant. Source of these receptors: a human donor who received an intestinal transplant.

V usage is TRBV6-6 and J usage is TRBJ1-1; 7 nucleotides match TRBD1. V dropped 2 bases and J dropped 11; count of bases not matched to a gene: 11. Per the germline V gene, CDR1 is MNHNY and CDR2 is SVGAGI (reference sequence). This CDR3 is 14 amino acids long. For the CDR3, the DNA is TGTGCCAGCAGTTACCCCTATAGACAGGGTACGGCTTTCTTT. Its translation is CASSYPYRQGTAFF.

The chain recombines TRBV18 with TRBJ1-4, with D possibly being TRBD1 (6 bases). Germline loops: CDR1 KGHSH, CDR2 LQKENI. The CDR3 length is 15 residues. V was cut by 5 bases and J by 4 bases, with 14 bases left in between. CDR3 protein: CASSMMGHLNEKLFF. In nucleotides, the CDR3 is TGTGCCAGCTCAATGATGGGACATCTTAATGAAAAACTGTTTTTT.

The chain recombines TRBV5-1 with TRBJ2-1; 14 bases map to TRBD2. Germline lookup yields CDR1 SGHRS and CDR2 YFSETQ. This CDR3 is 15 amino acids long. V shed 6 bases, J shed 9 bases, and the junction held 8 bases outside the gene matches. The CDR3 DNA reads TGCGCCAGCACGCCCGGGACTAGCGGGGGTGGTGAGCAGTTCTTC. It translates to CASTPGTSGGGEQFF.

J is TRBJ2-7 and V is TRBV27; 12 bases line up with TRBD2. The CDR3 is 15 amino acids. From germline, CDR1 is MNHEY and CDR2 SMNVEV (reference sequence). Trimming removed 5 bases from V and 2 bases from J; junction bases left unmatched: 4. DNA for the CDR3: TGTGCCAGCAGTCCCCGACTAGCGGGGGCCTACGAGCAGTACTTC. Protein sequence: CASSPRLAGAYEQYF.

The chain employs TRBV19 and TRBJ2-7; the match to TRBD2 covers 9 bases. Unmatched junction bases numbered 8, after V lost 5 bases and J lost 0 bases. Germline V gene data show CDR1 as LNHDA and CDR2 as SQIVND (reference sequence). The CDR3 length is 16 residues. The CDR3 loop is CASSPRLAASSYEQYF. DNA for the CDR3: TGTGCCAGTAGTCCGAGACTAGCGGCTAGCTCCTACGAGCAGTACTTC. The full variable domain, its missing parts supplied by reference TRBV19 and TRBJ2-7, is DGGITQSPKYLFRKEGQNVTLSCEQNLNHDAMYWYRQDPGQGLRLIYYSQIVNDFQKGDIAEGYSVSREKKESFPLTVTSAQKNPTAFYLCASSPRLAASSYEQYFGPGTRLTVT.

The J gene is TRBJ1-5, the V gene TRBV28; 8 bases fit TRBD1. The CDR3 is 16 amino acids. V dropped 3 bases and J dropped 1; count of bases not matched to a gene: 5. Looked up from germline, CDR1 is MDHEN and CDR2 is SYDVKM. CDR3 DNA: TGTGCCAGCAGTTTCGACAGGGGAGGGAGCAATCAGCCCCAGCATTTT. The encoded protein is CASSFDRGGSNQPQHF.

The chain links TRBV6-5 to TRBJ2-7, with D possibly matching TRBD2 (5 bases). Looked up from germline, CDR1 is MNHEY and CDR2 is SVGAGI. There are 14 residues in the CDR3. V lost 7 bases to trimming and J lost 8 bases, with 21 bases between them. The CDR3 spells CASTQTGAGNQQYF. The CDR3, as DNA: TGTGCCAGCACCCAGACGGGTGCGGGCAACCAGCAGTACTTC.

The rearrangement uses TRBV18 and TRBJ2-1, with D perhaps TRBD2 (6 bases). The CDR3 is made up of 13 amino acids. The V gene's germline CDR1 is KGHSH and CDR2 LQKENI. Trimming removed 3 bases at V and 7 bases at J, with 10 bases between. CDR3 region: CASSPGGGNEQFF. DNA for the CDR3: TGTGCCAGCTCACCCGGTGGGGGGAATGAGCAGTTCTTC.

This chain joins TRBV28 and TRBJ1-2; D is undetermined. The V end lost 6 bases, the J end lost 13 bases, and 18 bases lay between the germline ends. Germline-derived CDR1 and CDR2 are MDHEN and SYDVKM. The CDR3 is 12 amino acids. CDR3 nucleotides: TGTGCCAGCAGCTCTCTTGGGCAGGCCAGCACCTTC. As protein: CASSSLGQASTF.

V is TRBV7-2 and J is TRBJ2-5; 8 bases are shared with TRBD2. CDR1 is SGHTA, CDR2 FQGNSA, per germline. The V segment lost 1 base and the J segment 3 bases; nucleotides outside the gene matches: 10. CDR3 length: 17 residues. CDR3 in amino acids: CASSLGLRRAGEETQYF. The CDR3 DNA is TGTGCCAGCAGCTTAGGGCTCCGGAGAGCGGGGGAAGAGACCCAGTACTTC.

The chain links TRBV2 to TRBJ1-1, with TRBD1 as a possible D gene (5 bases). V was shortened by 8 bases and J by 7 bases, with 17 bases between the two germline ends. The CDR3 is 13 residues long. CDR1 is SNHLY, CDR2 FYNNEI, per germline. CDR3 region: CASGTGRTLEAFF. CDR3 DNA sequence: TGTGCCAGCGGCACAGGTAGAACCCTTGAAGCTTTCTTT.

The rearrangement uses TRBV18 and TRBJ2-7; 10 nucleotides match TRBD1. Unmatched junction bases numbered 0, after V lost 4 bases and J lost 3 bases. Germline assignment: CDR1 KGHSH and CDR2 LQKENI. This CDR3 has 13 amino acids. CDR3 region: CASSRDRGYEQYF. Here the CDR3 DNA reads TGTGCCAGCTCACGGGACAGGGGCTACGAGCAGTACTTC.

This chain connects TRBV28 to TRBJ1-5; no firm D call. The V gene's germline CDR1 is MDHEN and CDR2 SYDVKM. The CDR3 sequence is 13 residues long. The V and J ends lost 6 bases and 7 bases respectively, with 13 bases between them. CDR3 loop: CASRGRRTQPQHF. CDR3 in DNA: TGTGCCAGCAGGGGCAGGCGCACGCAGCCCCAGCATTTT. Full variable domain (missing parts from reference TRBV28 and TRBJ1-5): DVKVTQSSRYLVKRTGEKVFLECVQDMDHENMFWYRQDPGLGLRLIYFSYDVKMKEKGDIPEGYSVSREKKERFSLILESASTNQTSMYLCASRGRRTQPQHFGDGTRLSIL.

CDR3 amino acids: CASTDRGGTGYTEAFF. As DNA, the CDR3 is TGTGCCAGTACAGATCGCGGGGGTACGGGGTACACTGAAGCTTTCTTT. This rearrangement joins TRBV19 to TRBJ1-1, with D possibly being TRBD1 (5 bases). Trimming removed 7 bases from V and 3 bases from J, with 21 bases in between. The CDR3 consists of 16 residues. The germline CDR1 and CDR2 sequences are LNHDA and SQIVND (reference sequence).

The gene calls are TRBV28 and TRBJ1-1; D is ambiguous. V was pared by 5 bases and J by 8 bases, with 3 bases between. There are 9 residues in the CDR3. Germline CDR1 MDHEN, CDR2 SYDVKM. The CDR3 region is CASSPEAFF. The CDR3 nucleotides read TGTGCCAGCAGTCCAGAAGCTTTCTTT.

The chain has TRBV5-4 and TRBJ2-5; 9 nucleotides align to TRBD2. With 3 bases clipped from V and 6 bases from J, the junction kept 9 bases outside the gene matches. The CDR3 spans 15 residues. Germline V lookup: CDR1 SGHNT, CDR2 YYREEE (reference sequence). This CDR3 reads CASSSLSGGRKTQYF. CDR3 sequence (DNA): TGTGCCAGCAGCTCACTCAGCGGGGGGCGCAAGACCCAGTACTTC.